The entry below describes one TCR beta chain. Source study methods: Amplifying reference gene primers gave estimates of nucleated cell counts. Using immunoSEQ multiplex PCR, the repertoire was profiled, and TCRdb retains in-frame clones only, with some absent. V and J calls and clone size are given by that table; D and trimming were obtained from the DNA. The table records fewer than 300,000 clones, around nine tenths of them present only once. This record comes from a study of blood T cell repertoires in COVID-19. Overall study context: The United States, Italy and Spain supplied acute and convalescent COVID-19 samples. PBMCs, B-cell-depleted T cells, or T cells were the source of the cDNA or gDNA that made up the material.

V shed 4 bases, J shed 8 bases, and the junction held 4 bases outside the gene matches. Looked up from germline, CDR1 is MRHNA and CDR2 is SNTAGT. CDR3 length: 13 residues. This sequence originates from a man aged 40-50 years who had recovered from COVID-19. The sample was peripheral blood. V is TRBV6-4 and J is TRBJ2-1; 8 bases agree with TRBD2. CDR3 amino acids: CASSGTSKDEQFF. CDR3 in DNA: TGTGCCAGCAGTGGGACTAGCAAAGATGAGCAGTTCTTC.